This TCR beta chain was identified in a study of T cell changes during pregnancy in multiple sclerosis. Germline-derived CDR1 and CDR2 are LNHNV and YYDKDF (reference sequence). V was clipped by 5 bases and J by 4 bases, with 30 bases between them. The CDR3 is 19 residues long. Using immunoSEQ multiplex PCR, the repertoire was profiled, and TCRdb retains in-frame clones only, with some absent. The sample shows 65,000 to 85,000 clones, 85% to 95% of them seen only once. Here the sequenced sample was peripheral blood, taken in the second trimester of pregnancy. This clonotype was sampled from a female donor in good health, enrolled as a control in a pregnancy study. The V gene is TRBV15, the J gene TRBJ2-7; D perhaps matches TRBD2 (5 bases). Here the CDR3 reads CATSSSPPTLYGLSYEQYF. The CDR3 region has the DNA TGTGCCACCAGCTCTTCCCCACCGACCCTATATGGACTTTCGTACGAGCAGTACTTC.